The 14 T cell receptor beta chains given below trace back to one sample, sequenced in a study of cytomegalovirus exposure and HLA in healthy donors (dated by TCRdb to the late 2010s). Library preparation used the immunoSEQ multiplex PCR assay. Sourced from immuneACCESS, this table was stored by TCRdb with only in-frame sequences that have V and J called. A share of the clones is absent; for the studies checked, an unresolved V gene accounts for under half, and the remainder has no known explanation. The sample table lists 160,000 or so clones, 70% to 90% of them with a count of one. The top ten hold 2% to 2.5% of the sample. The specimen was PBMCs. Receptors originate from a man aged 30-40 years in good health and CMV-seropositive.

The chain links TRBV18 to TRBJ1-4, with D tentatively TRBD1 (6 bases). Per germline, CDR1 KGHSH and CDR2 LQKENI. This CDR3 spans 16 amino acids. The V gene lost 2 bases and the J gene lost 7 bases, with 17 bases spanning the gap. CDR3 DNA sequence: TGTGCCAGCTCACCAGGTGGCGGGGGCGGCGGTGAAAAACTGTTTTTT. Translating gives CASSPGGGGGGEKLFF.

The J gene is TRBJ1-1, the V gene TRBV9, with 8 bases that match TRBD1. J lost 2 bases, V lost 4 bases, and 13 bases had no gene match. Germline assignment: CDR1 SGDLS and CDR2 YYNGEE. The CDR3 runs 17 residues. CDR3: CASSSNLRGLDNTEAFF. The CDR3 nucleotides are TGTGCCAGCAGCTCTAACCTCAGGGGGCTAGATAACACTGAAGCTTTCTTT.

In its sample, this clone was seen a few times. The chain combines TRBV9 with TRBJ1-1; TRBD1 is a possible D gene (5 bases). Trimming shortened V by 0 bases and J by 4 bases, and 13 bases separated the two germline ends. From germline, CDR1 is SGDLS and CDR2 YYNGEE. This CDR3 has 15 residues. This CDR3 is CASSVAGGSGTEAFF. CDR3 bases: TGTGCCAGCAGCGTAGCCGGGGGGAGTGGCACTGAAGCTTTCTTT.

This clone appeared a single time. The chain couples TRBV5-4 to TRBJ1-4; D remains ambiguous. Trimming pared 0 bases from V and 5 bases from J, leaving 5 bases between. The V gene's germline CDR1 is SGHNT and CDR2 YYREEE (reference sequence). The CDR3 has 13 amino acids. Here the CDR3 reads CASSLAGNEKLFF. CDR3 DNA sequence: TGTGCCAGCAGCTTGGCCGGGAATGAAAAACTGTTTTTT.

This clone appeared once. V gene TRBV5-1 combines with J gene TRBJ2-3; TRBD1 is a possible D gene (6 bases). Germline V gene data show CDR1 as SGHRS and CDR2 as YFSETQ. Trimming pared 0 bases from V and 3 bases from J, leaving 8 bases between. The CDR3 covers 14 residues. The CDR3 DNA reads TGCGCCAGCAGCTTGGGGGACACAACAGATACGCAGTATTTT. Amino acids: CASSLGDTTDTQYF. Together with reference TRBV5-1 and TRBJ2-3, the CDR3 gives the full variable domain: KAGVTQTPRYLIKTRGQQVTLSCSPISGHRSVSWYQQTPGQGLQFLFEYFSETQRNKGNFPGRFSGRQFSNSRSEMNVSTLELGDSALYLCASSLGDTTDTQYFGPGTRLTVL.

This chain connects TRBV10-1 to TRBJ2-7; 10 bases are a match to TRBD1. Germline-derived CDR1 and CDR2 are WNHNN and SYGVQD (reference sequence). The CDR3 totals 17 residues. Trimming at V came to 5 bases and at J to 2 bases, leaving 12 bases not matched to a gene. The CDR3: CASSLLRDRGPPYEQYF. CDR3 bases: TGCGCCAGCAGTCTATTACGGGACAGGGGACCTCCCTACGAGCAGTACTTC.

The chain has TRBV2 and TRBJ2-3, with TRBD2 identical over 10 bases. CDR3 size: 12 residues. Germline V gene sequence: CDR1 SNHLY, CDR2 FYNNEI. This CDR3 is CTLGLATDTQYF. CDR3 DNA sequence: TGTACCCTGGGACTAGCGACAGATACGCAGTATTTT.

This chain connects TRBV11-2 to TRBJ2-3; 8 nucleotides line up with TRBD1. The ends lost 5 bases at V and 7 bases at J; junction bases unmatched: 5. Germline loops: CDR1 SGHAT, CDR2 FQNNGV. The CDR3 has 13 residues. The DNA of the CDR3 is TGTGCCAGCAGCCTCAGGGGGCGGTATACGCAGTATTTT. Translation gives CASSLRGRYTQYF.

In its sample, this clone was seen once. The chain carries TRBV5-6 and TRBJ2-2; D not resolved. V gave up 1 base and J gave up 6 bases, with 13 bases separating them. The CDR3 consists of 15 residues. Germline CDR1 and CDR2: SGHDT and YYEEEE. For the CDR3, the DNA is TGTGCCAGCAGCTTGATCGAGCTCCGGGCCGGGGAGCTGTTTTTT. As protein: CASSLIELRAGELFF.

This clone appeared once. The gene calls are TRBV11-3 and TRBJ2-7, with D maybe TRBD2 (7 bases). Looked up from germline, CDR1 is SGHNT and CDR2 is YENEEA. V was pared by 10 bases and J by 4 bases, with 17 bases between. The CDR3 runs to 13 residues. Here the CDR3 DNA reads TGTGCCACCTTAGGGGGGGGAGGGTACGAGCAGTACTTC. Protein sequence: CATLGGGGYEQYF.

The V and J genes are TRBV5-1 and TRBJ2-1; 7 nucleotides line up with TRBD1. Germline CDR1 reads SGHRS; CDR2 reads YFSETQ. This CDR3 region has 16 residues. The V and J ends lost 4 bases and 0 bases, in that order; junction bases with no gene match: 7. CDR3 bases: TGCGCCAGCAGCCGGGTGGGACAGAGCTCCTACAATGAGCAGTTCTTC. This translates into CASSRVGQSSYNEQFF. Together with reference TRBV5-1 and TRBJ2-1, the CDR3 gives the full variable domain: KAGVTQTPRYLIKTRGQQVTLSCSPISGHRSVSWYQQTPGQGLQFLFEYFSETQRNKGNFPGRFSGRQFSNSRSEMNVSTLELGDSALYLCASSRVGQSSYNEQFFGPGTRLTVL.

The chain uses TRBV14 and TRBJ2-5; 12 nucleotides match TRBD2. Germline CDR1 SGHDN, CDR2 FVKESK. The CDR3 contains 15 residues. J lost 4 bases, V lost 5 bases, and 5 bases had no gene match. CDR3: CASSASGLAGETQYF. The CDR3 nucleotides are TGTGCCAGCAGCGCGTCGGGACTAGCGGGAGAGACCCAGTACTTC.

The sample holds one count of this clone. CDR3 coding DNA: TGTGCCAGCAGTTACGGGGGGAGCTACGAGCAGTACTTC. Translation: CASSYGGSYEQYF. This chain links TRBV6-5 with TRBJ2-7; maybe TRBD2 (6 bases). Looked up from germline, CDR1 is MNHEY and CDR2 is SVGAGI. V was pared by 2 bases and J by 3 bases, with 8 bases between. This CDR3 region has 13 residues.

The chain recombines TRBV10-3 with TRBJ2-5; 13 nucleotides line up with TRBD2. From germline, CDR1 is ENHRY and CDR2 SYGVKD. The CDR3 spans 14 residues. With V trimmed by 10 bases and J by 2 bases, 4 bases remained unmatched. This CDR3 reads CATRGLAGQETQYF. Here the CDR3 DNA reads TGTGCCACCAGGGGACTAGCGGGACAAGAGACCCAGTACTTC.